These 14 T cell receptor beta chains originate from one sample sequenced in a study of blood T cell repertoires in COVID-19. Clones were sequenced by immunoSEQ multiplex PCR, and TCRdb holds only the in-frame ones, with some missing. The data show 190,000 or so clones, with around four fifths seen just once and approximately 0.99% held by the top ten. Sequences were obtained from peripheral blood. Receptor source: a man aged 55 to 69 with COVID-19, enrolled during active disease.

This chain connects TRBV6-1 to TRBJ2-7; the match to TRBD1 covers 8 bases. After removal of 2 bases from V and 2 bases from J, the junction contained 2 bases not matched to a gene. CDR1 is MNHNS, CDR2 SASEGT, per germline. This CDR3 is built from 14 residues. CDR3 residues: CASSEWTGPYEQYF. The CDR3 nucleotides are TGTGCCAGCAGTGAATGGACAGGGCCCTACGAGCAGTACTTC.

This chain uses TRBV6-1 with TRBJ1-2; D may be TRBD1 (6 bases). V was clipped by 3 bases and J by 2 bases, with 10 bases between them. CDR1 is MNHNS, CDR2 SASEGT, per germline. The CDR3 loop spans 14 amino acids. CDR3 in amino acids: CASSEAGVNYGYTF. Here the CDR3 DNA reads TGTGCCAGCAGTGAGGCAGGGGTGAACTATGGCTACACCTTC.

Details on this clone: Additional DNA sequences in this sample encode the identical CDR3. This sequence joins TRBV2 and TRBJ2-5; the match to TRBD2 covers 7 bases. This CDR3 has 12 amino acids. The J segment lost 5 bases and the V segment lost 3 bases, leaving 0 bases of the junction unmatched. Germline CDR1 is SNHLY and CDR2 is FYNNEI. This CDR3 is CASSDGGETQYF. CDR3 DNA sequence: TGTGCCAGCAGTGACGGGGGGGAGACCCAGTACTTC. The complete variable domain, with remaining parts taken from reference TRBV2 and TRBJ2-5, reads EPEVTQTPSHQVTQMGQEVILRCVPISNHLYFYWYRQILGQKVEFLVSFYNNEISEKSEIFDDQFSVERPDGSNFTLKIRSTKLEDSAMYFCASSDGGETQYFGPGTRLLVL.

This chain connects TRBV7-9 to TRBJ2-5, with 8 bases lining up with TRBD2. CDR3 length: 16 residues. Losses at the gene ends were 2 bases for V and 4 bases for J; bases not matched to a gene: 9. Germline V CDR1 and CDR2: SEHNR, FQNEAQ (reference sequence). The CDR3 region has the DNA TGTGCCAGCAGCTTATCGGGCGGCGGGAGGTCAGAGACCCAGTACTTC. Translation: CASSLSGGGRSETQYF.

This clone was seen a few times. The rearrangement links TRBV4-1 to TRBJ2-2, with D perhaps matching TRBD2 (5 bases). The CDR3 length is 13 residues. Trimming took off 3 bases at V and 13 bases at J, with 15 bases between the two ends. Germline V lookup: CDR1 MGHRA, CDR2 YSYEKL. DNA of the CDR3: TGCGCCAGCAGCCAGCCCTCGGACGAGGGGCTGTTTTTT. It specifies CASSQPSDEGLFF.

The J gene is TRBJ1-2, the V gene TRBV6-5, with TRBD1 identical over 7 bases. Trimming at V came to 10 bases and at J to 5 bases, leaving 16 bases not matched to a gene. This CDR3 comprises 15 residues. Germline CDR1 reads MNHEY; CDR2 reads SVGAGI. CDR3 in amino acids: CATALAGTAEYGYTF. The CDR3 DNA reads TGTGCCACTGCACTTGCCGGGACAGCGGAATATGGCTACACCTTC.

Here the CDR3 reads CASSLGGRTGRGETQYF. Here the CDR3 DNA reads TGTGCCAGCAGCTTGGGGGGTAGGACAGGGAGAGGAGAGACCCAGTACTTC. The chain is built from TRBV5-4 and TRBJ2-5; TRBD1 matches 8 bases. V dropped 0 bases and J dropped 4; count of bases not matched to a gene: 11. Germline V gene sequence: CDR1 SGHNT, CDR2 YYREEE (reference sequence). This CDR3 region has 17 residues.

This rearrangement joins TRBV28 to TRBJ1-2; weak D call: TRBD1 (6 bases). CDR3 size: 13 residues. Trimming pared 9 bases from V and 3 bases from J, leaving 14 bases between. Germline CDR1 MDHEN, CDR2 SYDVKM. CDR3 nucleotides: TGTGCCAGTAGGACAGCCGGGGACTATGGCTACACCTTC. This gives the protein CASRTAGDYGYTF.

The chain carries TRBV2 and TRBJ2-1, with a weak D call TRBD2 (5 bases). The CDR3 loop spans 13 amino acids. V was trimmed by 6 bases and J by 8 bases, leaving 14 bases between them. The germline V gene has CDR1 SNHLY and CDR2 FYNNEI. CDR3 amino acids: CASSRTRSHEQFF. The CDR3, as DNA: TGTGCCAGCAGCCGCACTAGAAGCCATGAGCAGTTCTTC.

The J gene is TRBJ2-1, the V gene TRBV3-1 (or the pseudogene TRBV3-2); the match to TRBD2 covers 7 bases. From germline, CDR1 is LGHDT and CDR2 YNNKEL (reference sequence). This CDR3 comprises 15 residues. V was pared by 1 base and J by 2 bases, with 2 bases of the junction left unmatched. CDR3 loop: CASSQGAGPYNEQFF. The CDR3 nucleotides read TGTGCCAGCAGCCAAGGAGCGGGGCCCTACAATGAGCAGTTCTTC.

The chain is built from TRBV11-2 and TRBJ1-1; D is uncertain. The CDR3 has 13 residues. V was clipped by 6 bases and J by 3 bases, with 11 bases between them. The germline V gene has CDR1 SGHAT and CDR2 FQNNGV. CDR3 sequence reads: CASRLSRDTEAFF. DNA of the CDR3: TGTGCCAGCAGGCTGTCCCGGGACACTGAAGCTTTCTTT.

The chain is built from TRBV27 and TRBJ2-7, with D possibly matching TRBD2 (6 bases). The CDR3 has 15 residues. The germline V gene has CDR1 MNHEY and CDR2 SMNVEV (reference sequence). Between the trimmed V and J ends, which lost 3 bases and 3 bases, there was a span of 15 bases. The CDR3 region is CASSLGGQGNYEQYF. DNA for the CDR3: TGTGCCAGCAGTTTGGGAGGCCAGGGAAACTACGAGCAGTACTTC.

Concerning this clone: One end of the junction varies from germline; a read error may be responsible. The chain joins TRBV18 to TRBJ2-7, with TRBD1 matching 8 bases. Germline V lookup: CDR1 KGHSH, CDR2 LQKENI. The CDR3 has 16 residues. CDR3 DNA sequence: TGTGCCAGCTCACCAATCGAGGCAGGGGGCTCCTCCGAGCAGTACTTC. This codes for CASSPIEAGGSSEQYF.

The chain couples TRBV6-5 to TRBJ1-2; D uncertain. From germline, CDR1 is MNHEY and CDR2 SVGAGI. V lost 4 bases and J 8 bases, leaving 8 bases between the germline ends. The CDR3 is 11 amino acids. Here the CDR3 DNA reads TGTGCCAGCAGTTCAGGTCAGGGCTACACCTTC. Its protein is CASSSGQGYTF.